What follows describes a single T cell receptor beta chain. Data came from immunoSEQ multiplex PCR; TCRdb stores just in-frame clones and leaves some out. Among about 69,000 clones, roughly 93% were seen once, and the ten largest hold approximately 1.5%. The data were obtained in a study of T cell changes during pregnancy in multiple sclerosis. The sequencing used peripheral blood, collected in the third trimester of pregnancy. This clonotype originated in a female donor with multiple sclerosis, enrolled in a pregnancy study.

The CDR3 DNA sequence: TGCGCCAGCAGCGGGCCCGGGACTAGCGGTTCTAATGAGCAGTTCTTC. Protein sequence: CASSGPGTSGSNEQFF. V usage is TRBV5-1 and J usage is TRBJ2-1; 11 bases map to TRBD2. V shed 4 bases, J shed 7 bases, and the junction held 10 bases outside the gene matches. CDR3 length: 16 residues. CDR1 is SGHRS, CDR2 YFSETQ, per germline.